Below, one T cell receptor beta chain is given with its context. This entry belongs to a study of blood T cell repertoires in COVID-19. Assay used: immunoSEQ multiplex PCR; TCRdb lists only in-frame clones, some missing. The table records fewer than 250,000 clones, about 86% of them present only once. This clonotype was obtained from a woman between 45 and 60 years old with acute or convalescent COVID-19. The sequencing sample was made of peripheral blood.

The CDR3 protein is CSVAEDQNTEAFF. The CDR3 nucleotides are TGCAGCGTTGCGGAGGATCAGAACACTGAAGCTTTCTTT. The rearrangement links TRBV29-1 to TRBJ1-1, with unresolved D. Trimming removed 4 bases from V and 1 base from J, with 10 bases in between. The CDR3 has 13 amino acids. Germline V CDR1 and CDR2: SQVTM, ANQGSEA.